This TCR beta chain appears in the sequencing data of a study of cytomegalovirus exposure and HLA in healthy donors (dated by TCRdb to about 2017). General notes on the study: According to an earlier analysis of 587 of the donors, 150 million to 200 million T cells yielded 90 million to 130 million unique TCR beta sequences and approximately 280 Gb of sequence data. Approximately 310 gigabases of sequencing data and 70 million to 85 million unique TCR sequences were included in an early release covering about 700 HLA-typed donors. Of the roughly 410 genotyped donors, 65% to 90% were placed in the genetic ancestry cluster associated with self-reported Caucasian donors. The study was designed to test whether signatures of past pathogen exposure could be identified by cataloging public T cell receptors. The T cell repertoires of under 750 subjects were profiled by immunosequencing and related to cytomegalovirus serostatus. Along with the approximately 700-subject first cohort, a separate validation cohort of roughly 110 different subjects was used. The study combined high-throughput TCR immunosequencing, statistical association of individual TCRs with disease status, and machine learning to predict cytomegalovirus infection status. A later analysis re-examined previously published TCR beta repertoires from over 500 donors and added high-resolution HLA genotyping to investigate patterns of TCR occurrence. In the later analysis, no new phenotypic data were used to find candidate immune exposures; instead, reliance was placed on TCR beta sequences and their occurrence across donors. In an earlier analysis of around 540 of the donors, high-throughput TCR beta sequencing was used to judge whether each TCR beta V gene segment behaved as functional or pseudogenic. Donor age, sex, ethnicity and CMV serostatus were collected together with the repertoire data. A later genetic analysis used genome-wide SNP genotypes for 398 of the 666 donors, treating that subset as a discovery cohort. Every repertoire in the discovery cohort had been generated on one and the same sequencing platform. Class I and class II HLA loci were covered by the typing at four-digit resolution. The number of donors typed differed by locus, with roughly 629-640 for A, B, C, DRB1 and DQB1, roughly 520 for DQA1, some 570 for DPA1, and around 450 for DPB1. Because of strong linkage in the cohort, four to six DR-DQ haplotypes were treated as single units for association and clustering. Among about 410 genotyped donors of the cohort, an average of roughly 230,000 unique TCR beta nucleotide sequences was sequenced per donor, of which about 19% were non-productive. Overall study results and their limits: Several of the top co-occurrence clusters appeared to be linked to parvovirus B19, influenza, CMV and Epstein-Barr virus, according to a later analysis. Some IMGT-functional V segments, including TRBV6-2 and TRBV6-3, could not be told apart with the 87-base-pair reads, so those segments were excluded. An association between a missense DCLRE1C variant and V-gene and J-gene trimming of TCR beta chains was found in a later genetic analysis and replicated in an independent cohort. Presence/absence analyses assumed roughly uniform sequencing depth across donors, an assumption that may not hold. The only immune exposure information available for the cohort was CMV serostatus. A later analysis found that TCR association rates varied across HLA loci, with DRB1 alleles showing the most associated TCRs and HLA-C alleles the fewest. It was suggested by the authors that the approach could potentially be generalized to other disease states and immunological phenotypes. In a later analysis, some 18,000 TCR beta sequences were associated with specific HLA alleles at a false discovery rate of 0.05. In a later analysis, HLA-associated TCR beta chains showed more clonal expansion and lower generation probabilities than non-associated chains that were equally common. A group of highly shared sequence variants was considered likely to be a technical artifact of the sequencing pipeline. The earlier analysis of approximately 590 of the donors excluded roughly 17 rarely observed V segments, including chromosome 9 orphons, because counts were too low. The study gave a list of some 150 TCR beta chains associated with cytomegalovirus. Linkage disequilibrium might explain the correlated functional status among segregating V segments, but an unknown experimental factor could not be excluded. Because some donors lacked HLA typing at each locus, the association tests relied only on the typed subset. A further reported finding was that TCR beta sequences accurately predicted the HLA-A and HLA-B alleles for most subjects in the first cohort. The classifier was reported to diagnose cytomegalovirus status with high specificity and sensitivity in both the original and validation cohorts. In a later analysis, most CMV-associated TCR beta chains were found to appear HLA-restricted, with HLA associations seemingly driven largely by CMV exposure. Most TCR sequences were seen in very few donors, while some public TCRs were found in many individuals. Assigning TCR associations to individual alleles was difficult when HLA alleles, especially DR and DQ, strongly co-occurred. Compared with the 666-donor mean, donors in an Asian-associated ancestry cluster had fewer N-insertions in productive TCRs, according to a later genetic analysis. In an earlier analysis of approximately 600 of the donors, most TCR beta V segments were observed in productive rearrangements about 87% or about 30% of the time, broadly matching IMGT annotations. A few of the identified cytomegalovirus-associated TCR beta chains were confirmed in vitro to be specific for cytomegalovirus antigens. This cohort had only TCR beta chains sequenced, and the lack of alpha or paired-chain data limited which features could be detected.

The library came from the immunoSEQ multiplex PCR assay. The multiplex PCR relied on a mix of 60 forward primers for TCR Vbeta segments and 13 reverse primers for TCR Jbeta segments. A multiplex PCR assay on genomic DNA amplified the CDR3 region of rearranged TCR beta genes. The amplified TCR beta libraries were sequenced on the Illumina HiSeq System as 87-base-pair reads. Regarding the original processing steps: A later analysis counted about 80 million unique TCR beta chains across the 666 repertoires, and 9 million to 14 million of these chains were shared by at least two donors. Raw reads were error-corrected and collapsed into unique sequences with a nearest-neighbor algorithm that merged closely related sequences to remove PCR and sequencing errors. To assign V, D and J gene segments, CDR3 sequences were aligned to IMGT reference sequences. For a sequence to be retained, at least a six-nucleotide match to both a V gene segment and a J gene segment was required. A rearrangement counted as productive if the CDR3 had no stop codons and remained in frame with V and J, and every other rearrangement counted as non-productive. CDR3 was defined by IMGT convention, running from the second conserved V-encoded cysteine to the conserved J-encoded phenylalanine. The earlier analysis of about 620 of the donors excluded sequences that lacked an unambiguous match to a single V gene segment. An earlier analysis of several hundred of the donors classified V segments as functional when productive rearrangements were above 56.7% and as segregating when the standard deviation between donors was above 5%. To diagnose cytomegalovirus status from the catalog of TCR beta chain sequences, a statistical classification framework was built. In a later analysis, V and J genes were assigned by comparing TCR nucleotide sequences against IMGT/GENE-DB human TR gene sequences. In a later analysis, CDR3 sequences and most-parsimonious VDJ recombination scenarios were assigned using the TCRdist pipeline. In a later analysis, each TCR beta chain was defined by its CDR3 amino acid sequence together with its V-gene family, and reads lacking a unique V-gene family were excluded. In a later analysis, some 600 highly shared, low-generation-probability nucleotide sequences were removed to address suspected cross-contamination and a sequencing artifact. For each public chain, a later analysis derived a clonal expansion index from normalized ranks of inferred template counts within each repertoire. In a later analysis, generation probabilities were computed using a VDJ recombination model fitted to out-of-frame rearrangements, and the results were checked against IGoR. Hypergeometric tests were used in a later analysis to score TCR-TCR, TCR-HLA and TCR-CMV co-occurrence, with a repertoire-size bias correction applied to the TCR pairs. False discovery rates were estimated in a later analysis by permuting HLA or CMV assignments 20 times. In a later analysis, co-occurring TCRs were grouped using DBSCAN, with TCRdist sequence similarity added in when clustering inside HLA-allele-positive subsets. Repertoires with fewer than 30,000 or more than 120,000 public chains were left out of co-occurrence clustering, as were roughly five repertoires with anomalous nucleotide sharing. TCRdb mirrors the immuneACCESS table, restricted to in-frame sequences. Some clones are absent from its copies; in checked studies, under half trace to an unresolved V gene, and the reason for the others is unknown. V and J calls plus clone size are reproduced from that table; the DNA served to infer D and trimming. Across this sample there are 70,000 to 90,000 clones, with around 75% seen only once. The top ten constitute approximately 2.3% of the sample.

Germline trimming: 0 bases from V, 3 bases from J; junction bases outside gene matches: 3. Sequences LGHNA (CDR1) and YNFKEQ (CDR2) are obtained from the germline V gene. The CDR3 measures 15 amino acids from cysteine to phenylalanine. CDR3 DNA only is kept here, 45 bases in frame from base 1. Of note for this clone: The clone's antigen remains unknown. There are no base qualities to consult, and no much larger clone falls within one base.

The cohort was made up of about 610 healthy bone marrow donors. At the time of sampling, every cohort member was nominally healthy, though immune exposures that went unrecorded were likely present. The donor was CMV seronegative and belonged to the group of over 350 seronegative cohort members. A peripheral blood sample was collected from each donor, and TCR beta sequencing was performed on peripheral blood mononuclear cells. Genomic DNA extraction from the blood cell samples was performed with the Qiagen DNeasy Blood Extraction Kit. Recombination joined TRBV4-2 with TRBJ2-5, with TRBD1 identical over 8 junction bases. Sequencing was done on a sample of PBMCs. The clonotype comes from a middle-aged man in good health and CMV-seronegative. CDR3 reads: CASSQEDRVEETQYF. DNA sequence: TGTGCCAGCAGCCAAGAGGACAGGGTTGAAGAGACCCAGTACTTC.